Below, 5 T cell receptor beta chains from the same sample are listed, as sequenced in a study of cytomegalovirus exposure and HLA in healthy donors. Profiled with immunoSEQ multiplex PCR; TCRdb holds only in-frame clones, not every one. This table holds roughly 310,000 clones, approximately 85% found once. The material sequenced was PBMCs. These receptors originate from a man aged 30 to 45 in good health and CMV-seronegative.

For the CDR3, the DNA is TGTGCCAGCAGTTCGCCCATCGCGCAACCCTACGAGCAGTACTTC. Protein sequence: CASSSPIAQPYEQYF. The rearrangement links TRBV27 to TRBJ2-7; D remains unclear. The CDR3 covers 15 residues. Per germline, CDR1 MNHEY and CDR2 SMNVEV (reference sequence). Trimming took off 4 bases at V and 2 bases at J, with 15 bases between the two ends.

The J gene is TRBJ1-2, the V gene TRBV15; 8 bases fit TRBD1. Looked up from germline, CDR1 is LNHNV and CDR2 is YYDKDF (reference sequence). CDR3 length: 13 amino acids. J was trimmed by 0 bases and V by 8 bases; bases with no gene match: 2. The CDR3 loop reads CATSDRANYGYTF. The CDR3, as DNA: TGTGCCACCTCGGACAGGGCTAACTATGGCTACACCTTC.

This clone has only one observation. The J gene is TRBJ2-7, the V gene TRBV19; maybe TRBD2 (6 bases). The CDR3 totals 15 residues. V was clipped by 6 bases and J by 2 bases, with 17 bases between them. Germline CDR1 is LNHDA and CDR2 is SQIVND (reference sequence). CDR3 sequence reads: CASRPSAGLTYEQYF. The DNA of the CDR3 is TGTGCCAGTAGGCCCTCTGCGGGGCTAACCTACGAGCAGTACTTC.

CDR3 residues: CASTAGGWSDTQYF. CDR3 DNA: TGTGCCAGTACCGCGGGGGGCTGGTCAGATACGCAGTATTTT. This chain connects TRBV19 to TRBJ2-3; TRBD2 matches at 8 bases. The CDR3 extends over 14 amino acids. Germline values: CDR1 LNHDA, CDR2 SQIVND (reference sequence). The junction had 7 bases not matched to a gene; V was cut back by 7 bases and J by 4 bases.

V gene TRBV4-1 combines with J gene TRBJ2-2; weak D call: TRBD1 (6 bases). There are 12 residues in the CDR3. With 11 bases removed from V and 4 bases from J, the gap between germline ends came to 11 bases. Germline CDR1 reads MGHRA; CDR2 reads YSYEKL. Here the CDR3 DNA reads TGCGCCTCAGGGGCTGGCACCGGGGAGCTGTTTTTT. It is translated as CASGAGTGELFF.